Reported below is one TCR beta chain. The target antigen is unknown. This entry is derived from a study of PD-1 blockade in classical Hodgkin lymphoma. General study points: Relative to healthy donors, newly diagnosed patients reportedly had lower baseline TCR diversity, which was reported as lower still in relapsed/refractory patients.

Germline V gene lookup returns CDR1 LNHDA and CDR2 SQIVND (reference sequence). The CDR3 runs 14 residues. V lost 10 bases to trimming and J lost 3 bases, with 15 bases between them. Some clones are missing from TCRdb's copy, which holds only in-frame ones; the method was immunoSEQ multiplex PCR. The data contain about 21,000 clones, less than 95% of them singletons. Time point in this sample: newly diagnosed, previously untreated cHL patient sample. The receptor was derived from a human donor with classical Hodgkin lymphoma. The gene calls are TRBV19 and TRBJ1-4; D perhaps matches TRBD1 (6 bases). Sample: peripheral blood mononuclear cells (PBMCs). CDR3 residues: CATKGGGSNEKLFF. The CDR3 DNA sequence: TGTGCCACCAAGGGAGGGGGGTCTAATGAAAAACTGTTTTTT.